Sequencing of this TCR beta chain was carried out in a study of blood T cell repertoires in COVID-19. Study summary: COVID-19 samples collected from the United States, Italy and Spain covered acute and convalescent phases.

The method was immunoSEQ multiplex PCR; TCRdb's version includes in-frame clones alone and lacks a portion of them. The sample lists 200,000 to 250,000 clones, 83% occurring once. The receptor was isolated from a man aged 45-60 years with active or convalescent COVID-19. The sample comprised peripheral blood.

CDR3 sequence reads: CASRDRGWNTEAFF. CDR3 bases: TGTGCCAGCAGGGACAGGGGGTGGAACACTGAAGCTTTCTTT. The chain carries TRBV11-2 and TRBJ1-1; TRBD1 aligns across 10 bases. The CDR3 covers 14 residues. V shed 6 bases and J 1 base; nucleotides not matched to a gene: 2. The germline gives CDR1 SGHAT, CDR2 FQNNGV. Variable domain in full (rest from reference TRBV11-2 and TRBJ1-1): EAGVAQSPRYKIIEKRQSVAFWCNPISGHATLYWYQQILGQGPKLLIQFQNNGVVDDSQLPKDRFSAERLKGVDSTLKIQPAKLEDSAVYLCASRDRGWNTEAFFGQGTRLTVV.